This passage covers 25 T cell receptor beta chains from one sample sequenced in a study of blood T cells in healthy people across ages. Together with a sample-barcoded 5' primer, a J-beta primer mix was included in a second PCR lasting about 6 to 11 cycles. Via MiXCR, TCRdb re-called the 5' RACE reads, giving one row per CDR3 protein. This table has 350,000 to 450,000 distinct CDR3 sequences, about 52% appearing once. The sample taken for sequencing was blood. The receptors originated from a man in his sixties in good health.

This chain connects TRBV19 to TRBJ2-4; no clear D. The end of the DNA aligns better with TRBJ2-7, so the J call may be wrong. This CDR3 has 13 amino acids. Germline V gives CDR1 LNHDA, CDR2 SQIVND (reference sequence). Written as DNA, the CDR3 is TGTGCCAGTAGTGCCCGATTCCGCTACGAGCAGTACTTC. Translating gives CASSARFRYEQYF.

This CDR3 reads CASSKQGEDGYTF. The CDR3 bases are TGCGCCAGCAGCAAACAGGGGGAAGATGGCTACACCTTC. The chain links TRBV5-1 to TRBJ1-2; 8 bases map to TRBD1. Germline V gene sequence: CDR1 SGHRS, CDR2 YFSETQ. The CDR3 extends over 13 amino acids. Germline trimming cut 4 bases from V and 6 bases from J; bases unmatched to any gene: 5.

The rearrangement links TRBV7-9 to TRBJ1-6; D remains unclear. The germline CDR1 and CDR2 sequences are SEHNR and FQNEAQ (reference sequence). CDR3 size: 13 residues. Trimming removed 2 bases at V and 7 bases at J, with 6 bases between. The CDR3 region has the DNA TGTGCCAGCAGCTTACAGATAAATTCACCCCTCCACTTT. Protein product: CASSLQINSPLHF.

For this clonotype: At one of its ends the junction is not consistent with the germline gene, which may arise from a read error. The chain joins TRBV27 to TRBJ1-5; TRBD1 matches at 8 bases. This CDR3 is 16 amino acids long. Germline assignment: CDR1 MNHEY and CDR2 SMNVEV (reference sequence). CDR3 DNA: TGTGCCAGCAGCGGACAGGGACCGTATAGCAATCGGCCCCAGCATTTT. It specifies CASSGQGPYSNRPQHF.

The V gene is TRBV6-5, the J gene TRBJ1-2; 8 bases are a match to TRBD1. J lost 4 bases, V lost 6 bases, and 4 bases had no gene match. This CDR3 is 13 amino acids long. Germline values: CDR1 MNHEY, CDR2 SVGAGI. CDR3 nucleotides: TGTGCCAGCAGGACCGACAGGGGCTATGGCTACACCTTC. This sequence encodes CASRTDRGYGYTF.

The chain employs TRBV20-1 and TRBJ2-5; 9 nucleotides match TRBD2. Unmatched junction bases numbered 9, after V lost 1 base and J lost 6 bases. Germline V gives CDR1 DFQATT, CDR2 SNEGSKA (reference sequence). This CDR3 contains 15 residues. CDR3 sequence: CSARVGLAGRKTQYF. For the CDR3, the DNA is TGCAGTGCTAGAGTCGGCCTAGCGGGAAGAAAGACCCAGTACTTC.

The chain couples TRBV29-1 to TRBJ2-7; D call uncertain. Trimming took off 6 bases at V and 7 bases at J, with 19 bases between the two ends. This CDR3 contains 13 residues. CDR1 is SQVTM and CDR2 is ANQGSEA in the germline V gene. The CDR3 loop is CSVADMVDFEQYF. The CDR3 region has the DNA TGCAGCGTGGCTGACATGGTCGACTTTGAGCAGTACTTC.

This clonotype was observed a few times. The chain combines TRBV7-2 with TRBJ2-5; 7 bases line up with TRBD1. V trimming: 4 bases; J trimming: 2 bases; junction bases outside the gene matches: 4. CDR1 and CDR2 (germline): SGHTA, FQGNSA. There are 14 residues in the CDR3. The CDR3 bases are TGTGCCAGCAGCTATACAGGGGTACAAGAGACCCAGTACTTC. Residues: CASSYTGVQETQYF.

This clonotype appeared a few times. CDR3 in amino acids: CASSGQGNNEQYF. The CDR3 DNA is TGCGCCAGCAGTGGGCAGGGGAATAACGAGCAGTACTTC. The chain employs TRBV10-2 and TRBJ2-7; a possible D gene is TRBD1 (6 bases). The CDR3 covers 13 residues. Germline V gene sequence: CDR1 WSHSY, CDR2 SAAADI. Trimming took off 4 bases at V and 5 bases at J, with 12 bases between the two ends.

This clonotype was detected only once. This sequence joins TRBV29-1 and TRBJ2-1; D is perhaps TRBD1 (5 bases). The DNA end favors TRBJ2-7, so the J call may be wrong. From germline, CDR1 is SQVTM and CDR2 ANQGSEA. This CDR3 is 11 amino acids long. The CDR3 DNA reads TGCAGCGGAACGACAGTTTGTGAGCAGTACTTC. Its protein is CSGTTVCEQYF.

CDR3: CASSQVGAPTLRTDTQYF. In DNA form, the CDR3 reads TGTGCCAGCAGCCAAGTGGGAGCGCCCACCCTTCGCACAGATACGCAGTATTTT. The rearrangement uses TRBV7-6 and TRBJ2-3, with D possibly being TRBD2 (5 bases). The CDR3 spans 18 residues. The V end lost 5 bases, the J end lost 1 base, and 22 bases lay between the germline ends. Looked up from germline, CDR1 is SGHVS and CDR2 is FNYEAQ.

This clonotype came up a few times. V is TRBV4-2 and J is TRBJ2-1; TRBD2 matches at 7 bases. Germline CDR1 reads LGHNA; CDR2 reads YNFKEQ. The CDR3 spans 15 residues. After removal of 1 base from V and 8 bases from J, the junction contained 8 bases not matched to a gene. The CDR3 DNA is TGTGCCAGCAGCCAAGGAGGCGCGGGGGATGATGAGCAGTTCTTC. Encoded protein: CASSQGGAGDDEQFF.

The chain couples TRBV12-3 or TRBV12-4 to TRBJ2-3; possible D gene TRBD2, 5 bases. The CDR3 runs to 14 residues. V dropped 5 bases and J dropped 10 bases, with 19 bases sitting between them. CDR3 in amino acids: CASSTEPSLEAQYF. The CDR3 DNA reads TGTGCCAGCAGTACCGAACCCAGCCTGGAGGCGCAGTATTTT.

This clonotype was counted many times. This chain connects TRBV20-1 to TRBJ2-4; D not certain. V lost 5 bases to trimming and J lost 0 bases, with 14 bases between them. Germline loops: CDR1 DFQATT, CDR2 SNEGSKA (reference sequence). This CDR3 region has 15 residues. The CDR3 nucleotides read TGCAGTGCTGCGTTTGGACCGATAGCCAAAAACATTCAGTACTTC. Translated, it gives CSAAFGPIAKNIQYF.

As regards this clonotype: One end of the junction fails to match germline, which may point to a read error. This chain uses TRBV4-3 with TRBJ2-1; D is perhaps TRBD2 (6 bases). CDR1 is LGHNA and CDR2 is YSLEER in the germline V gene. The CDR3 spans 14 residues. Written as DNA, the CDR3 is TGCGCCGGCAGCCAAGATTCGCGGGGAAATGAGCAGTTCTTC. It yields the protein CAGSQDSRGNEQFF.

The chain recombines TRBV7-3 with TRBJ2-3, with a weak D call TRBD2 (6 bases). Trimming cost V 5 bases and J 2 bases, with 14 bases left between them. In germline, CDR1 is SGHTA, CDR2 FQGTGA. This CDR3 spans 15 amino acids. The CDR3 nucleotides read TGTGCCAGCAGCCAAACGGGACTCAACACAGATACGCAGTATTTT. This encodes CASSQTGLNTDTQYF.

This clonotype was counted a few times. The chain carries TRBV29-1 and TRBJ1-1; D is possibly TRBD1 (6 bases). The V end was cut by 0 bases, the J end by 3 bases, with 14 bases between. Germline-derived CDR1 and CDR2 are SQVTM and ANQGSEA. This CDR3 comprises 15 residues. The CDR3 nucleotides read TGCAGCGTTGAAGATGGAAGGGGGTGGTACACTGAAGCTTTCTTT. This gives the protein CSVEDGRGWYTEAFF.

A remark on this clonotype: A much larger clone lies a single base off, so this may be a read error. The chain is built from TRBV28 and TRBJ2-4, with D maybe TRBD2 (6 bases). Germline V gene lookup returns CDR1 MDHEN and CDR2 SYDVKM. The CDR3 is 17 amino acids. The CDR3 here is CASSFTHSGLAKNIQNF. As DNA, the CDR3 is TGTGCCAGCAGTTTTACCCATAGCGGATTAGCCAAAAACATTCAGAACTTC.

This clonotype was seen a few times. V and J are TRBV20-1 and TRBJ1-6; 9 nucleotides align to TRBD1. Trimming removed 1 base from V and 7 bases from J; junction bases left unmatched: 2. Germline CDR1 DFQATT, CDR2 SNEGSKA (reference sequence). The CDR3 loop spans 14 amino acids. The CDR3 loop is CSARVGQGNSPLHF. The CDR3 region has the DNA TGCAGTGCTAGAGTGGGACAGGGAAATTCACCCCTCCACTTT.

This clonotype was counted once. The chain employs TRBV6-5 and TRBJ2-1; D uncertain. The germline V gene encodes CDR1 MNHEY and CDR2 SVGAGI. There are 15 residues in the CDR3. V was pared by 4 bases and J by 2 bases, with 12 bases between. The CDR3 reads CASSWIRATYNEQFF. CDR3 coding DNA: TGTGCCAGCAGTTGGATCCGAGCGACCTACAATGAGCAGTTCTTC.

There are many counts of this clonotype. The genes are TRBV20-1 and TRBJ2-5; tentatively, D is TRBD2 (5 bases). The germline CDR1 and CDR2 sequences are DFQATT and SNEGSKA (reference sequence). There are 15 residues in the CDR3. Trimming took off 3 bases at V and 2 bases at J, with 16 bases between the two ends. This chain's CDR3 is CSASPVRALQETQYF. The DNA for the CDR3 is TGCAGTGCTAGCCCCGTGAGGGCGCTTCAAGAGACCCAGTACTTC.

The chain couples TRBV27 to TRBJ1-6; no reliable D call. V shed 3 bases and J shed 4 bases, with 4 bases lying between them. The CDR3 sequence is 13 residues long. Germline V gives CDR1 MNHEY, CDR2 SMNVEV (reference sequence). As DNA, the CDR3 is TGTGCCAGCAGTTTGTCGTATAATTCACCCCTCCACTTT. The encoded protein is CASSLSYNSPLHF.

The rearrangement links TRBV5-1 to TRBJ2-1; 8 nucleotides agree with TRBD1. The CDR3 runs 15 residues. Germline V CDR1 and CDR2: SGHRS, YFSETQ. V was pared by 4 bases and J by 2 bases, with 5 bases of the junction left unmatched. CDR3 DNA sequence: TGCGCCAGCAGCCAGGGGACAGGACCCTACAATGAGCAGTTCTTC. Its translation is CASSQGTGPYNEQFF.

The CDR3 bases are TGTGCCAGCAGACCCGGGACAGGGGAGCAGTACTTC. Its protein product is CASRPGTGEQYF. The chain recombines TRBV3-1 with TRBJ2-7, with 9 positions matching TRBD1. The V and J ends lost 6 bases and 7 bases, in that order; junction bases with no gene match: 4. Germline V gene sequence: CDR1 LGHDT, CDR2 YNNKEL (reference sequence). This CDR3 spans 12 amino acids.

CDR3 nucleotides: TGTGCCAGCAGCTTTCTGTCAGGACGGCCGAGCACAGATACGCAGTATTTT. It specifies CASSFLSGRPSTDTQYF. This chain links TRBV28 with TRBJ2-3, with D uncertain. Germline V gene sequence: CDR1 MDHEN, CDR2 SYDVKM. The V end lost 6 bases, the J end lost 0 bases, and 19 bases lay between the germline ends. This CDR3 spans 17 amino acids.